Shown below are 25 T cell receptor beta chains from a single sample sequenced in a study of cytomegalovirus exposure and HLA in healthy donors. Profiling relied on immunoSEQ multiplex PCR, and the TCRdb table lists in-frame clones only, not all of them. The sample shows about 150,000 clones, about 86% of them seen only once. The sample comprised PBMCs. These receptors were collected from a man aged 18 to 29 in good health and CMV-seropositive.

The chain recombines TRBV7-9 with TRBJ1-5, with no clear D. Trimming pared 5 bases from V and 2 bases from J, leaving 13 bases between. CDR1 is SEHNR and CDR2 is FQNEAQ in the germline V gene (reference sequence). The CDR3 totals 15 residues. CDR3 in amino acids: CASSPNSQGNQPQHF. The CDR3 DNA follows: TGTGCCAGCAGCCCCAACTCTCAAGGCAATCAGCCCCAGCATTTT.

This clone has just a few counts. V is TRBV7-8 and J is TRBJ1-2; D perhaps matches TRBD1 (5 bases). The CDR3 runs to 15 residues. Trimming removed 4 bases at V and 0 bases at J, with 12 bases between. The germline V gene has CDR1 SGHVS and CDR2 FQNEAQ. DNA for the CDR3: TGTGCCAGCAGCTCCCTGGGGGGGGCTAACTATGGCTACACCTTC. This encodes CASSSLGGANYGYTF.

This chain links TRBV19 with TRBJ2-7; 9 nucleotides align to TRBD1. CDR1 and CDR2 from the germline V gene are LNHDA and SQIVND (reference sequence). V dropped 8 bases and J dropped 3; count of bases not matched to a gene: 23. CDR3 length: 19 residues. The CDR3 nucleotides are TGTGCCAGTTCTCTCATATGGGCCGGGACAGGGCCTACTCGCTACGAGCAGTACTTC. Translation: CASSLIWAGTGPTRYEQYF.

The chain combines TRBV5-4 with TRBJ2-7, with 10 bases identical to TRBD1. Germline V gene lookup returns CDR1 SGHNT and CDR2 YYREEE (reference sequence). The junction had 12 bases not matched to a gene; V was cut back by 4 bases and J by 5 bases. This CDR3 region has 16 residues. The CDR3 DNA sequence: TGTGCCAGCAGCCCGAGGGACAGGGGCAGGGGAAACGAGCAGTACTTC. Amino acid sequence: CASSPRDRGRGNEQYF.

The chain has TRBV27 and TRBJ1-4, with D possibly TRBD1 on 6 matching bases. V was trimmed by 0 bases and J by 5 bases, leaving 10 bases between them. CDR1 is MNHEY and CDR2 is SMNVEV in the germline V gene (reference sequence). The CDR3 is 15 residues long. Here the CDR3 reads CASSLSGAVNEKLFF. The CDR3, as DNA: TGTGCCAGCAGTTTATCGGGGGCAGTGAATGAAAAACTGTTTTTT.

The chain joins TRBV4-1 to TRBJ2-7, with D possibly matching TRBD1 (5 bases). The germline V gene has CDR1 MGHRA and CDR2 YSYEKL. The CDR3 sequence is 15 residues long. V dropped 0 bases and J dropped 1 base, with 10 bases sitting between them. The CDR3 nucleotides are TGCGCCAGCAGCCAAGATCAAAGGGGATCCTACGAGCAGTACTTC. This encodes CASSQDQRGSYEQYF.

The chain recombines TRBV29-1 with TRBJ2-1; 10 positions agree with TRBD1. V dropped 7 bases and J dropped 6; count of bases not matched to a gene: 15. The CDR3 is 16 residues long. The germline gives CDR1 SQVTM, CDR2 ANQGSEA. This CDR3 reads CSAGRTGGLIRNEQFF. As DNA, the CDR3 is TGCAGCGCCGGCCGGACAGGGGGTCTTATCCGCAATGAGCAGTTCTTC.

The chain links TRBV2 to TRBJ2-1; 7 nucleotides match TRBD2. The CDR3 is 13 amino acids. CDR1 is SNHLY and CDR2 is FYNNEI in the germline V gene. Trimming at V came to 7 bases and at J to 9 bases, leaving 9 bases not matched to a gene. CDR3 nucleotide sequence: TGTGCCAGCACCGGACTAGAAACGAGTGAGCAGTTCTTC. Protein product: CASTGLETSEQFF.

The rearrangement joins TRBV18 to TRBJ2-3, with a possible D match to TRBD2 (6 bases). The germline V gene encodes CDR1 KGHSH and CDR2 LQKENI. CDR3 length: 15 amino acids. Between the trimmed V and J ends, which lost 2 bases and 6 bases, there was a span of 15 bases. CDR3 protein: CASSPGPSGRDTQYF. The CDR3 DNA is TGTGCCAGCTCACCAGGACCCTCAGGGAGGGATACGCAGTATTTT.

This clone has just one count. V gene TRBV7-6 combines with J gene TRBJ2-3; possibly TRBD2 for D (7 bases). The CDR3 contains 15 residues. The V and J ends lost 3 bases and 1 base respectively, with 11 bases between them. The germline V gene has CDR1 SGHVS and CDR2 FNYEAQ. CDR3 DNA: TGTGCCAGCAGCTTGGGGGGGGCCCGCACAGATACGCAGTATTTT. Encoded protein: CASSLGGARTDTQYF. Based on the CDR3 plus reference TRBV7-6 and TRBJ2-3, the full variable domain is GAGVSQSPRYKVTKRGQDVALRCDPISGHVSLYWYRQALGQGPEFLTYFNYEAQQDKSGLPNDRFSAERPEGSISTLTIQRTEQRDSAMYRCASSLGGARTDTQYFGPGTRLTVL.

CDR3 DNA sequence: TGTGCCATCAGTGAAATGGGCAGGGGAGATTACGAGCAGTACTTC. This sequence encodes CAISEMGRGDYEQYF. V gene TRBV10-3 combines with J gene TRBJ2-7; D might be TRBD1 (6 bases). The CDR3 is made up of 15 amino acids. V lost 3 bases and J lost 4, with 16 bases in between. Germline assignment: CDR1 ENHRY and CDR2 SYGVKD.

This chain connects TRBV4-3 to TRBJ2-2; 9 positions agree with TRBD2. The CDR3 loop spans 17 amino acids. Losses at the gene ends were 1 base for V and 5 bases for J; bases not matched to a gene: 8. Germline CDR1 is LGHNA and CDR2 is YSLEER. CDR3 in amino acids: CASSQGPAGGRTGELFF. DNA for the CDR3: TGCGCCAGCAGCCAAGGCCCCGCGGGGGGGCGTACCGGGGAGCTGTTTTTT.

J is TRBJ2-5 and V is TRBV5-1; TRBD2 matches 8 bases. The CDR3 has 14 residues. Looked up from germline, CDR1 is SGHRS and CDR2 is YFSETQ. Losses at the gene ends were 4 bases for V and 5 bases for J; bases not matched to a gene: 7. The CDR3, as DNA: TGCGCCAGCAGCCCGGGAGGGGGGCGTGAGACCCAGTACTTC. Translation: CASSPGGGRETQYF.

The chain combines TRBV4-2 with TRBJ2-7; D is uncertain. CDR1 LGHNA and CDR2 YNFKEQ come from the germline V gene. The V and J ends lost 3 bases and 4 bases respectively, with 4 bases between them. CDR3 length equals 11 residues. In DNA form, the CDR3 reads TGTGCCAGCAGCCAGGCATACGAGCAGTACTTC. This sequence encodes CASSQAYEQYF.

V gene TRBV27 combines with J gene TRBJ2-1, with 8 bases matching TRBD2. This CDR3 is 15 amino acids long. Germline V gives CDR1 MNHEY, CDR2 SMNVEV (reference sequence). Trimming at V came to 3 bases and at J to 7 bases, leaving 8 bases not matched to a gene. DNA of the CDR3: TGTGCCAGCAGTTTGTCCCGGGGGGGGAGTAATGAGCAGTTCTTC. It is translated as CASSLSRGGSNEQFF.

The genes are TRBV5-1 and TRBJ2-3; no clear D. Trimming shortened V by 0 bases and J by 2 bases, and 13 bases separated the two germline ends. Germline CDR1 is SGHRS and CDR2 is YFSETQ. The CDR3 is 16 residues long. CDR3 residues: CASSLAILAHTDTQYF. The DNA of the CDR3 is TGCGCCAGCAGCTTGGCAATTTTAGCCCACACAGATACGCAGTATTTT.

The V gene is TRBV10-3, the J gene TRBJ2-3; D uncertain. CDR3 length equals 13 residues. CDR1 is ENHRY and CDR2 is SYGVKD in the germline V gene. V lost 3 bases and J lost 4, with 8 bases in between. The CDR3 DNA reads TGTGCCATCAGTGACCTCACGGCAGATACGCAGTATTTT. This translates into CAISDLTADTQYF.

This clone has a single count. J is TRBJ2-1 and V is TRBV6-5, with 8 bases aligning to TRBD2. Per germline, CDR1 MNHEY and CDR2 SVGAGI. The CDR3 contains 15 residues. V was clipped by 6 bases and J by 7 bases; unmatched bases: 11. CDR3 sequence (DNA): TGTGCCAGCAGCCCATCCGGGAGGGGTCGGAATGAGCAGTTCTTC. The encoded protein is CASSPSGRGRNEQFF.

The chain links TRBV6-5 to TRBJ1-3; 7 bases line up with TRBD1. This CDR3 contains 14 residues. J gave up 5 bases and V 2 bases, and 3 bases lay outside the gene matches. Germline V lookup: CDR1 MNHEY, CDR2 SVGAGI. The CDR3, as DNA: TGTGCCAGCAGTTACACAGGGGCGAGAAACACCATATATTTT. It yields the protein CASSYTGARNTIYF.

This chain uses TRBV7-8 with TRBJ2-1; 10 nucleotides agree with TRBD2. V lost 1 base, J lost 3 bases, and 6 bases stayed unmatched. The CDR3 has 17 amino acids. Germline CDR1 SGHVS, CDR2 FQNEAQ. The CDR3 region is CASSLVGTSVFYNEQFF. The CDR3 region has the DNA TGTGCCAGCAGCTTAGTTGGGACTAGCGTCTTCTACAATGAGCAGTTCTTC.

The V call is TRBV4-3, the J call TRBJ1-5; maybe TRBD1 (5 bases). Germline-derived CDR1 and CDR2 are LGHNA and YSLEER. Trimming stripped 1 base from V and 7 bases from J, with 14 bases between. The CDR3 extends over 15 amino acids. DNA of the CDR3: TGCGCCAGCAGCCAAGGATCGGGGGGAGGCCAGCCCCAGCATTTT. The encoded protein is CASSQGSGGGQPQHF.

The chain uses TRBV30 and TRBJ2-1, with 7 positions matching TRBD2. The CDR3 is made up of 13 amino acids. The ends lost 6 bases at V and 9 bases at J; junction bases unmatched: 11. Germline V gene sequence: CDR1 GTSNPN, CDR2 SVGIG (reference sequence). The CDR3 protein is CACNPAGDGEQFF. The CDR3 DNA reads TGTGCCTGCAACCCCGCGGGAGATGGTGAGCAGTTCTTC.

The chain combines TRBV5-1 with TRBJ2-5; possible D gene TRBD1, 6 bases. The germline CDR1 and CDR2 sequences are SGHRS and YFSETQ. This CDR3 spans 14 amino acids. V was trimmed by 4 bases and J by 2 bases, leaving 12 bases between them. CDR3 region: CASSATGSQETQYF. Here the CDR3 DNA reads TGCGCCAGCAGCGCTACAGGGTCACAAGAGACCCAGTACTTC.

CDR3 DNA: TGCAGCGTCCTACAGGGGAATGGAAACACCATATATTTT. It encodes CSVLQGNGNTIYF. The J gene is TRBJ1-3, the V gene TRBV29-1, with 7 bases that match TRBD1. Germline CDR1 is SQVTM and CDR2 is ANQGSEA. The CDR3 consists of 13 residues. After removal of 6 bases from V and 3 bases from J, the junction contained 5 bases not matched to a gene.

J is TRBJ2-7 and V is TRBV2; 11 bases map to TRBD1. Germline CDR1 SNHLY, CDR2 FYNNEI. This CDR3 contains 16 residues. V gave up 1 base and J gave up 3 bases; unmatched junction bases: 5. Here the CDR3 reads CASSEVLGTGGYEQYF. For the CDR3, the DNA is TGTGCCAGCAGTGAAGTTCTTGGGACAGGGGGCTACGAGCAGTACTTC.